These 3 T cell receptor beta chains came from one sample sequenced in a study of technical replicates of blood from a few donors. Measured with immunoSEQ multiplex PCR; TCRdb has only the in-frame clones, and not every one. The sample consists of around 72,000 clones, roughly 98% of them appearing once. The sequencing input was T cells isolated from PBMCs. The receptors were sampled from a human donor in good health.

The rearrangement links TRBV10-2 to TRBJ2-7; 7 bases line up with TRBD1. Germline CDR1 reads WSHSY; CDR2 reads SAAADI. CDR3 size: 13 residues. Unmatched junction bases numbered 12, after V lost 7 bases and J lost 9 bases. This CDR3 is CASMMTGRGVQYF. The CDR3 DNA sequence: TGCGCCAGCATGATGACAGGGCGAGGGGTGCAGTACTTC.

The chain couples TRBV29-1 to TRBJ2-1, with 9 bases aligning to TRBD2. Germline CDR1 SQVTM, CDR2 ANQGSEA. This CDR3 is built from 14 residues. The CDR3 is CTIILGLAGNEQFF. CDR3 coding DNA: TGCACCATCATTTTAGGGCTAGCGGGGAATGAGCAGTTCTTC.

The chain couples TRBV6-5 to TRBJ2-1; 10 nucleotides match TRBD2. The CDR3 runs 14 residues. V was clipped by 10 bases and J by 7 bases; unmatched bases: 10. Germline CDR1 MNHEY, CDR2 SVGAGI. DNA for the CDR3: TGTGCCACCGTGGGTCTAGCGGGAGTAAATGAGCAGTTCTTC. Amino acids: CATVGLAGVNEQFF.